The sequence of this TCR beta chain was determined in a study of blood T cell repertoires in COVID-19. Study overall: Samples representing acute and convalescent COVID-19 were sourced from the United States, Italy and Spain. Sample material is recorded as cDNA or gDNA derived from T cells, B-cell-depleted T cells, or PBMCs.

In the study's own analysis: Estimation of nucleated cell counts relied on the amplification of reference gene primers. Assay: immunoSEQ multiplex PCR; the TCRdb copy retains only in-frame clones and omits some. D and trimming were read from the DNA, whereas the V and J calls and clone size are those reported in that table. The repertoire holds under 450,000 clones, with around 91% as singletons. The CDR3 is 15 amino acids. CDR1 and CDR2 (germline): SGHNT, YENEEA. The germline V and J ends were trimmed by 1 base and 7 bases, with 14 bases remaining between them. Followed longitudinally, the Seattle patients had been enrolled during active infection.

What was sequenced was peripheral blood. This receptor was identified in a middle-aged woman with COVID-19, enrolled during active disease. The chain recombines TRBV11-3 with TRBJ2-1; the D gene is possibly TRBD1 (6 bases). CDR3 sequence reads: CASSLGRGSGNEQFF. The CDR3 DNA sequence: TGTGCCAGCAGCTTAGGCAGGGGTTCTGGGAATGAGCAGTTCTTC. The variable domain in full, with the rest retrieved from reference TRBV11-3 and TRBJ2-1, is EAGVVQSPRYKIIEKKQPVAFWCNPISGHNTLYWYLQNLGQGPELLIRYENEEAVDDSQLPKDRFSAERLKGVDSTLKIQPAELGDSAVYLCASSLGRGSGNEQFFGPGTRLTVL.